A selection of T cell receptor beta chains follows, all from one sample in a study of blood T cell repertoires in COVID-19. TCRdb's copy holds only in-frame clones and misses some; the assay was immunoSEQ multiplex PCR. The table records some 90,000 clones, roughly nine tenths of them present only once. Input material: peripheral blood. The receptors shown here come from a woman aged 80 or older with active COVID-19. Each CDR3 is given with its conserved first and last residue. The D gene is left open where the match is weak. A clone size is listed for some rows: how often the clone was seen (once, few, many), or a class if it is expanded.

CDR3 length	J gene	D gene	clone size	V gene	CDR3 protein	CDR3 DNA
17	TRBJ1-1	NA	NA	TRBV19	CASSISAGGYPNTEAFF	TGTGCCAGTAGTATTTCCGCCGGGGGGTATCCGAACACTGAAGCTTTCTTT
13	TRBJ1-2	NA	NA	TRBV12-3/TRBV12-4	CASSQLGQQGYTF	TGTGCCAGCAGTCAACTAGGACAGCAGGGCTACACCTTC
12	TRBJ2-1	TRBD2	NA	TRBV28	CASSPTSDEQFF	TGTGCCAGCAGTCCGACTAGCGATGAGCAGTTCTTC
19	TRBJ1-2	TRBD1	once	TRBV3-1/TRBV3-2	CASSQDIRRRGRVNYGYTF	TGTGCCAGCAGCCAAGACATCCGAAGGAGGGGGCGCGTCAACTATGGCTACACCTTC
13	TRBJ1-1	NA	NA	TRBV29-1	CSVEAPGNTEAFF	TGCAGCGTTGAAGCTCCAGGGAACACTGAAGCTTTCTTT
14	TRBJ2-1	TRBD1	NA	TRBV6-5	CASSLGQGVNEQFF	TGTGCCAGCAGCCTCGGACAGGGGGTCAATGAGCAGTTCTTC
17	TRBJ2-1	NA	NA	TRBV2	CASSKRGSVWSYNEQFF	TGTGCCAGCAGTAAACGGGGTAGCGTGTGGTCCTACAATGAGCAGTTCTTC
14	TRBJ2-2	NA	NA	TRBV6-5	CASRSTGNTGELFF	TGTGCCAGCAGGAGTACAGGGAACACCGGGGAGCTGTTTTTT
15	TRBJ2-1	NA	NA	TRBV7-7	CASSLEGSSYNEQFF	TGTGCCAGCAGCTTAGAAGGGAGCTCCTACAATGAGCAGTTCTTC
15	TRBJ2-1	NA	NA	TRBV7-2	CASSRSGVLYNEQFF	TGTGCCAGCAGCCGCTCGGGAGTGTTATACAATGAGCAGTTCTTC
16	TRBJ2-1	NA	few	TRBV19	CASSRYTASNYNEQFF	TGTGCCAGTAGTAGGTACACCGCTAGCAACTACAATGAGCAGTTCTTC
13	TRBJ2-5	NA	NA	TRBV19	CASSIVVQETQYF	TGTGCCAGTAGTATAGTAGTCCAAGAGACCCAGTACTTC
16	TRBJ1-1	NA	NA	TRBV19	CASSIIPRGADTEAFF	TGTGCCAGTAGTATTATCCCTCGGGGGGCGGACACTGAAGCTTTCTTT
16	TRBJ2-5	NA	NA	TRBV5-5	CASSNRRAGGQETQYF	TGTGCCAGCAGCAACCGAAGAGCTGGCGGCCAAGAGACCCAGTACTTC
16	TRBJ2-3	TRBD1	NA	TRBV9	CASSVASGQGLDTQYF	TGTGCCAGCAGCGTGGCTTCTGGACAGGGTTTGGATACGCAGTATTTT
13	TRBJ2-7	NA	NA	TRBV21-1	CASSKEGENEQYF	TGTGCCAGCAGCAAAGAGGGAGAGAACGAGCAGTACTTC
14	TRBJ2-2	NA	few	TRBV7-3	CASSPPGTVRELFF	TGTGCCAGCAGCCCTCCCGGGACTGTCCGCGAGCTGTTTTTT
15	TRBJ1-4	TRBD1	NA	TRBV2	CASSDVTGGNEKLFF	TGTGCCAGCAGTGACGTAACAGGGGGGAATGAAAAACTGTTTTTT
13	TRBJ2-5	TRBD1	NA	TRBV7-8	CASSSDRGGTQYF	TGTGCCAGCAGCTCCGACAGGGGAGGGACCCAGTACTTC
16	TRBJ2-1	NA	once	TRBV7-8	CASSLARIALYNEQFF	TGTGCCAGCAGCTTAGCGCGAATCGCCCTCTACAATGAGCAGTTCTTC
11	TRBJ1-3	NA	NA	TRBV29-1	CSPRSGNTIYF	TGCAGCCCCCGCTCTGGAAACACCATATATTTT
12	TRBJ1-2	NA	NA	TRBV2	CASSDRNNGYTF	TGTGCCAGCAGTGACCGCAACAATGGCTACACCTTC
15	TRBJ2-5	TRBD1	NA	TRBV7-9	CASSARDRWGETQYF	TGTGCCAGCAGCGCAAGGGACAGGTGGGGAGAGACCCAGTACTTC
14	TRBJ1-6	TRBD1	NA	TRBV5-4	CASSRGGLYSPLHF	TGTGCCAGCAGCCGAGGGGGCTTATATTCACCCCTCCACTTT
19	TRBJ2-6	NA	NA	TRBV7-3	CASSLTGSRGTLGANVLTF	TGTGCCAGCAGCTTAACCGGCAGCCGTGGGACTCTGGGGGCCAACGTCCTGACTTTC
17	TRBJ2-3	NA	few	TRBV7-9	CASRPGRGHLSTDTQYF	TGTGCCAGCCGCCCGGGTCGGGGACACCTTAGCACAGATACGCAGTATTTT
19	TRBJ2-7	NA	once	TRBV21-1	CASSPLSRPGGQGSYEQYF	TGTGCCAGCAGTCCTCTATCAAGACCCGGTGGACAGGGATCCTACGAGCAGTACTTC
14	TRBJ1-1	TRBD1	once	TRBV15	CATSGGQLNTEAFF	TGTGCCACCAGCGGGGGACAGCTGAACACTGAAGCTTTCTTT
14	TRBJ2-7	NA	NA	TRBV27	CASSGRGLYDEQYF	TGTGCCAGCAGTGGGAGAGGTCTGTATGACGAGCAGTACTTC
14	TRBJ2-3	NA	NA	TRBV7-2	CASSLLLGTDTQYF	TGTGCCAGCAGCTTACTCCTAGGCACAGATACGCAGTATTTT
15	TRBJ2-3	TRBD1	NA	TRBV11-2	CASSFSTGGTDTQYF	TGTGCCAGCAGCTTTTCGACAGGGGGCACAGATACGCAGTATTTT
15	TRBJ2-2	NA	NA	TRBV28	CASKLAGWNTGELFF	TGTGCCAGCAAATTGGCGGGATGGAACACCGGGGAGCTGTTTTTT
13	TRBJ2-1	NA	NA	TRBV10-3	CAISEQSYNEQFF	TGTGCCATCAGTGAGCAGTCCTACAATGAGCAGTTCTTC
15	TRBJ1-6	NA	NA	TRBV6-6	CASSSKGRNNSPLHF	TGTGCCAGCAGCTCTAAAGGGAGGAATAATTCACCCCTCCACTTT
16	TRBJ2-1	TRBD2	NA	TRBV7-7	CASSPISGGLGNEQFF	TGTGCCAGCAGCCCGATCTCCGGAGGACTAGGGAATGAGCAGTTCTTC
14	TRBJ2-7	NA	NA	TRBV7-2	CASSRARDNHEQYF	TGTGCCAGCAGCCGCGCGAGGGATAACCACGAGCAGTACTTC
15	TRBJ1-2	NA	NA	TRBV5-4	CASRSIGGADYGYTF	TGTGCCAGTCGATCCATCGGGGGGGCGGACTATGGCTACACCTTC
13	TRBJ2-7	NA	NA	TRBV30	CAWKGEPYYEQYF	TGTGCCTGGAAAGGAGAACCATACTACGAGCAGTACTTC
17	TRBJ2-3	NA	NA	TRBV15	CATSRDYGAPVTDTQYF	TGTGCCACCAGCAGAGATTATGGGGCCCCGGTGACAGATACGCAGTATTTT
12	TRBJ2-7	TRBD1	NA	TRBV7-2	CASSLQGYEQYF	TGTGCCAGCAGCCTACAGGGGTACGAGCAGTACTTC
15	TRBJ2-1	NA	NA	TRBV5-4	CASSLGVAQYNEQFF	TGTGCCAGCAGCTTGGGAGTAGCACAATACAATGAGCAGTTCTTC
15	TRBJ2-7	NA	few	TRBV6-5	CASSYSGRATYEQYF	TGTGCCAGCAGTTACTCGGGCAGGGCCACCTACGAGCAGTACTTC
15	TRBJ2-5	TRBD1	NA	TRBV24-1	CATSDPTGVIETQYF	TGTGCCACCAGTGATCCGACAGGGGTGATAGAGACCCAGTACTTC
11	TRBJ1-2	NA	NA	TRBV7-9	CASSRGYGYTF	TGTGCCAGCAGCCGGGGGTATGGCTACACCTTC
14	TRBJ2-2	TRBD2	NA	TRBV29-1	CSVRRGRDTGELFF	TGCAGCGTTCGCCGGGGGAGGGACACCGGGGAGCTGTTTTTT
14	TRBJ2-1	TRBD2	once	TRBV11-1	CASNPGGGLNEQFF	TGTGCCAGCAACCCCGGGGGGGGGCTCAATGAGCAGTTCTTC
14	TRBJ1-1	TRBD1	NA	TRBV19	CASRPGQWNTEAFF	TGTGCCAGTAGGCCGGGACAGTGGAACACTGAAGCTTTCTTT
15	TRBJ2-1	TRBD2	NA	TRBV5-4	CASSLGTSGINEQFF	TGTGCCAGCAGCTTGGGGACTAGCGGGATCAATGAGCAGTTCTTC
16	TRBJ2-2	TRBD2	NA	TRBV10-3	CAISTPSGIGTGELFF	TGTGCCATCTCAACGCCTAGCGGGATTGGCACCGGGGAGCTGTTTTTT
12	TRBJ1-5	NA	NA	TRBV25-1	CARGQINQPQHF	TGTGCCAGAGGACAGATCAATCAGCCCCAGCATTTT
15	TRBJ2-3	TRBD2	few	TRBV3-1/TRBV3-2	CASSQGLAVRNTQYF	TGTGCCAGCAGCCAAGGACTAGCGGTCCGAAATACGCAGTATTTT
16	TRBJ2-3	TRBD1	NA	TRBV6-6	CASSYSDRGHTDTQYF	TGTGCCAGCAGTTACTCGGACAGGGGGCACACAGATACGCAGTATTTT
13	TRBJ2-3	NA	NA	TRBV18	CASKGPRTDTQYF	TGTGCCAGCAAGGGGCCCCGCACAGATACGCAGTATTTT